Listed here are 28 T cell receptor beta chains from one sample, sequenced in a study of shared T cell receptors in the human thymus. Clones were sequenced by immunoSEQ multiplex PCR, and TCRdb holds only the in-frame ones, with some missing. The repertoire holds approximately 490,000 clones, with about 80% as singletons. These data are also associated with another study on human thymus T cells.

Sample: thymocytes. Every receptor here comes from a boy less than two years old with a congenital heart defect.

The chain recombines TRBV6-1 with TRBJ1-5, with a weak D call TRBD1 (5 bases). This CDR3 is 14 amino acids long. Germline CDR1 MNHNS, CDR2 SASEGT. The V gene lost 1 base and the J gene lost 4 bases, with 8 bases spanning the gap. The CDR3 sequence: CASSEVSGNQPQHF. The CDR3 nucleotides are TGTGCCAGCAGTGAAGTTTCAGGGAATCAGCCCCAGCATTTT.

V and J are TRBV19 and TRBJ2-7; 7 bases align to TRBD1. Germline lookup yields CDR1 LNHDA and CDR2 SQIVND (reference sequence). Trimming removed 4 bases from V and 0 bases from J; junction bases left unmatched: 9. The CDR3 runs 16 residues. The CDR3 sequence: CASSTRTGEYSYEQYF. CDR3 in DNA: TGTGCCAGTAGTACCCGGACAGGCGAGTACTCCTACGAGCAGTACTTC.

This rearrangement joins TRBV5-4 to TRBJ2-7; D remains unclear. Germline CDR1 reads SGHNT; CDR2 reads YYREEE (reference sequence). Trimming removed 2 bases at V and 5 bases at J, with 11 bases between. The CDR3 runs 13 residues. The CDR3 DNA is TGTGCCAGCAGCTTCGGCAGGCCCCACGAGCAGTACTTC. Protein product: CASSFGRPHEQYF.

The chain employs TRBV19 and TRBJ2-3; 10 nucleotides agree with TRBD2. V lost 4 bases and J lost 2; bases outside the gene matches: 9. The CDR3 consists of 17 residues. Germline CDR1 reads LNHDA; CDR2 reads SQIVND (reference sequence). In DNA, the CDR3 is TGTGCCAGTAGTAGGAGAAGGACTAGCGGACCCACAGATACGCAGTATTTT. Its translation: CASSRRRTSGPTDTQYF.

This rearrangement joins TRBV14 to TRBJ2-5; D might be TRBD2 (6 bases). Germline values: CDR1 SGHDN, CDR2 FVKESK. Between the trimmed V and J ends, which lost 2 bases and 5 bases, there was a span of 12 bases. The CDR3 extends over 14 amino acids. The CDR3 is CASSQSRERETQYF. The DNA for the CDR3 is TGTGCCAGCAGCCAATCACGGGAGCGGGAGACCCAGTACTTC.

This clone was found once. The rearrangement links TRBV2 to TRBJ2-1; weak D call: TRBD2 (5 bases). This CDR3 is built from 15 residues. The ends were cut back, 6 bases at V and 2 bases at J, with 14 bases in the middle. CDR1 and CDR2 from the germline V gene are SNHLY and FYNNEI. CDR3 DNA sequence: TGTGCCAGCAGCGTCCCGGTAGCGCCCTACAATGAGCAGTTCTTC. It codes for CASSVPVAPYNEQFF.

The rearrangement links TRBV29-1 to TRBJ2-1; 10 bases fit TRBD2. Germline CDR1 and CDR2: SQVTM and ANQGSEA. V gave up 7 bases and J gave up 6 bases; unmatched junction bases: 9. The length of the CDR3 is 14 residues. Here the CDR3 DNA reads TGCAGCGCCCGTCGACTAGCGGGTGGCAATGAGCAGTTCTTC. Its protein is CSARRLAGGNEQFF.

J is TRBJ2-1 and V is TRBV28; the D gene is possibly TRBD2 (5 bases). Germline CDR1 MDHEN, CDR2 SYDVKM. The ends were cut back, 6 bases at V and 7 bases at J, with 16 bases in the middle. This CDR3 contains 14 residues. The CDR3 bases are TGTGCCAGCAGCTGGGATGGAGGTCGGAATGAGCAGTTCTTC. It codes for CASSWDGGRNEQFF.

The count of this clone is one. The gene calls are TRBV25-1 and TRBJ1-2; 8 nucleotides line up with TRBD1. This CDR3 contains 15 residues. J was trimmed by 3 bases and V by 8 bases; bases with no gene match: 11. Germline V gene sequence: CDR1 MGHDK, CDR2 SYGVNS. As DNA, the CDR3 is TGTGCCAGCGAGGGCAGGGGGCAGATTTACTATGGCTACACCTTC. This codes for CASEGRGQIYYGYTF.

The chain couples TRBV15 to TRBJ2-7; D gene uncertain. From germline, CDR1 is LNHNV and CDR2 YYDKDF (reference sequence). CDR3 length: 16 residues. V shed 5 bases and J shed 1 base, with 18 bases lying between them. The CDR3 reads CATSRSRIDGSYEQYF. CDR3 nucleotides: TGTGCCACCAGCCGGAGCAGAATTGACGGTTCCTACGAGCAGTACTTC. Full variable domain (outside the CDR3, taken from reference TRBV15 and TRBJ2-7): DAMVIQNPRYQVTQFGKPVTLSCSQTLNHNVMYWYQQKSSQAPKLLFHYYDKDFNNEADTPDNFQSRRPNTSFCFLDIRSPGLGDTAMYLCATSRSRIDGSYEQYFGPGTRLTVT.

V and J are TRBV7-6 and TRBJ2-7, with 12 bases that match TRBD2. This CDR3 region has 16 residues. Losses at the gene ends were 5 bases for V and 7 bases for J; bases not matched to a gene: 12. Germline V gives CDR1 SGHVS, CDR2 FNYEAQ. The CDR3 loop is CASSPRTSGTVREQYF. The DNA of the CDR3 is TGTGCCAGCAGCCCCCGGACTAGCGGGACTGTTAGGGAGCAGTACTTC.

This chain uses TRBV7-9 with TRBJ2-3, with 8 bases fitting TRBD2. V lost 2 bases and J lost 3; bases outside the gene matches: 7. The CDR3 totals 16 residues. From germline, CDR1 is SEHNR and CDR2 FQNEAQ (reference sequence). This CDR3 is CASSLMTSETTDTQYF. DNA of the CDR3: TGTGCCAGCAGCTTAATGACTAGCGAAACTACAGATACGCAGTATTTT.

The CDR3 nucleotides are TGTGCCAGCAGCAAATGGGACTACTCCTACGAGCAGTACTTC. Encoded protein: CASSKWDYSYEQYF. This rearrangement joins TRBV21-1 to TRBJ2-7; no DNA check was done on the table's D call, TRBD2. TRBV21-1 represents a pseudogene. This CDR3 is 14 amino acids long.

In nucleotides, the CDR3 is TGTGCCAGCTCACCAAACGAAAGACTAGCCCCAAGAAGCACAGATACGCAGTATTTT. Residues: CASSPNERLAPRSTDTQYF. The gene calls are TRBV18 and TRBJ2-3; 7 nucleotides agree with TRBD2. Germline CDR1 KGHSH, CDR2 LQKENI. Germline trimming cut 2 bases from V and 0 bases from J; bases unmatched to any gene: 14. This CDR3 has 19 residues. Supplemented by reference TRBV18 and TRBJ2-3, the full variable domain reads NAGVMQNPRHLVRRRGQEARLRCSPMKGHSHVYWYRQLPEEGLKFMVYLQKENIIDESGMPKERFSAEFPKEGPSILRIQQVVRGDSAAYFCASSPNERLAPRSTDTQYFGPGTRLTVL.

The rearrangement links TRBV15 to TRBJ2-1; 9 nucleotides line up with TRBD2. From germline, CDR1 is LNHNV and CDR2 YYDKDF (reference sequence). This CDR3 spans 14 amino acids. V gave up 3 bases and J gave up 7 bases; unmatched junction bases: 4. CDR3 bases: TGTGCCACCAGCAGTAGCGGGAGATGGAATGAGCAGTTCTTC. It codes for CATSSSGRWNEQFF.

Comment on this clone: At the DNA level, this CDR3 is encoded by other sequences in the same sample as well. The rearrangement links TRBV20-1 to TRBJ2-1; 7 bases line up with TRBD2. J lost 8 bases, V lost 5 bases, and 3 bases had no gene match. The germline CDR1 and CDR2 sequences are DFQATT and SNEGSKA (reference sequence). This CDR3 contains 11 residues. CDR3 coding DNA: TGCAGTGCTCCCCGGGGGGATGAGCAGTTCTTC. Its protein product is CSAPRGDEQFF.

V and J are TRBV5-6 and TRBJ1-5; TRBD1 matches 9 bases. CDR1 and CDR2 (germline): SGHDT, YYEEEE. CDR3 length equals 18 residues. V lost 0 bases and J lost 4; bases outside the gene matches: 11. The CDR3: CASSLARRGGQGNQPQHF. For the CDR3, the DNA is TGTGCCAGCAGCTTGGCCCGAAGGGGGGGACAGGGTAATCAGCCCCAGCATTTT.

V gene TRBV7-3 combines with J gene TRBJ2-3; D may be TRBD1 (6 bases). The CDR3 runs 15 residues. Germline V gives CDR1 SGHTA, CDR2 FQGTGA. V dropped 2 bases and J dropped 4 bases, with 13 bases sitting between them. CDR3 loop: CASSLWGQKSDTQYF. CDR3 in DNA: TGTGCCAGCAGCTTATGGGGGCAGAAATCAGATACGCAGTATTTT.

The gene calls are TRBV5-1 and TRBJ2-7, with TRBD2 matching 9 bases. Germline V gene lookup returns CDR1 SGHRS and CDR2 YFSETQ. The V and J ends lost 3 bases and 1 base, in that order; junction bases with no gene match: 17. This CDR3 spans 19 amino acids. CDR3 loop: CASSSRLAEPGENSYEQYF. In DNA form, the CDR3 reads TGCGCCAGCAGCTCCAGACTAGCGGAGCCAGGGGAGAATTCCTACGAGCAGTACTTC.

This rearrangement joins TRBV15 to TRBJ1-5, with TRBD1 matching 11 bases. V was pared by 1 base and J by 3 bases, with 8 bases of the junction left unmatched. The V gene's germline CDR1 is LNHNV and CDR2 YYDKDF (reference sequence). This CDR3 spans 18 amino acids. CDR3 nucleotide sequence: TGTGCCACCAGCAGAGTCCCATCGGGACAGGGGGACAATCAGCCCCAGCATTTT. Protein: CATSRVPSGQGDNQPQHF.

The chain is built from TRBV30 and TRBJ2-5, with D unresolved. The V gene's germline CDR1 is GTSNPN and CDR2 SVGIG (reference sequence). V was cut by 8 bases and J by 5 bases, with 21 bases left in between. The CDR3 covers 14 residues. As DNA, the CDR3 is TGTGCCCTTCGTCGGGTAAACCTCCTTGAGACCCAGTACTTC. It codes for CALRRVNLLETQYF.

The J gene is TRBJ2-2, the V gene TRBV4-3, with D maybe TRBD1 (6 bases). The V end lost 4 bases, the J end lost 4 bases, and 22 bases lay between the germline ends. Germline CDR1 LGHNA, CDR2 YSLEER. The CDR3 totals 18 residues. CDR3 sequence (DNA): TGCGCCAGCAGCCCTAATGATGTGGACCAGGGGCTCACCGGGGAGCTGTTTTTT. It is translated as CASSPNDVDQGLTGELFF.

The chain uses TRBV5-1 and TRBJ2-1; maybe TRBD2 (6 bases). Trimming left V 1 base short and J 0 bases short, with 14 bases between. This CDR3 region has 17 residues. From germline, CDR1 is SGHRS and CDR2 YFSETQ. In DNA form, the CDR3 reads TGCGCCAGCAGCTTGACGAATAGCGGAAGCTCCTACAATGAGCAGTTCTTC. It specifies CASSLTNSGSSYNEQFF.

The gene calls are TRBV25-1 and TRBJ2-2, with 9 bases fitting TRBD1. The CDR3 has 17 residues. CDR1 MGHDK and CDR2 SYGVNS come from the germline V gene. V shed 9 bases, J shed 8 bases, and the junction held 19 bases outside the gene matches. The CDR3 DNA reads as TGTGCCAGTCGGGACAGGGAATCTTGGGGATGTGGAGGGGAGCTGTTTTTT. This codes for CASRDRESWGCGGELFF.

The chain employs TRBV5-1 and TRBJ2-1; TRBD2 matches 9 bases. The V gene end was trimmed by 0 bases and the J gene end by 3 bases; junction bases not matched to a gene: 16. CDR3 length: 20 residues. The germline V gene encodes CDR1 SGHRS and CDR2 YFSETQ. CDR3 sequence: CASSLEAGNPSGTDYNEQFF. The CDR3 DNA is TGCGCCAGCAGCTTGGAAGCAGGGAACCCTAGCGGGACGGACTACAATGAGCAGTTCTTC.

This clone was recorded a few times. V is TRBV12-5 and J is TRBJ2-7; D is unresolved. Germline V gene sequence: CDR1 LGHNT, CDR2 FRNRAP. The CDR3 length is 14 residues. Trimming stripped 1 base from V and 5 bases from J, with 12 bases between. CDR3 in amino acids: CASGLGPESHEQYF. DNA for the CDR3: TGTGCTAGTGGTTTGGGCCCAGAATCGCACGAGCAGTACTTC.

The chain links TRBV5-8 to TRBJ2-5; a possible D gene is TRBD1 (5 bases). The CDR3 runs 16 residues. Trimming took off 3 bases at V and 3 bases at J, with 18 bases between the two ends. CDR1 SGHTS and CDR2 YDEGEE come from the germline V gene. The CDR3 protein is CASSSGKNTGEETQYF. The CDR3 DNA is TGTGCCAGCAGCTCGGGCAAAAACACAGGCGAAGAGACCCAGTACTTC.

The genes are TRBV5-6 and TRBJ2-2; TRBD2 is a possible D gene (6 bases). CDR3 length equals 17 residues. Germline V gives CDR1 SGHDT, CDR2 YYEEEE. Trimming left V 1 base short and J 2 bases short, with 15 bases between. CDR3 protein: CASSLIEGSGNTGELFF. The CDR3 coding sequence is TGTGCCAGCAGCTTGATTGAGGGTAGCGGCAACACCGGGGAGCTGTTTTTT.